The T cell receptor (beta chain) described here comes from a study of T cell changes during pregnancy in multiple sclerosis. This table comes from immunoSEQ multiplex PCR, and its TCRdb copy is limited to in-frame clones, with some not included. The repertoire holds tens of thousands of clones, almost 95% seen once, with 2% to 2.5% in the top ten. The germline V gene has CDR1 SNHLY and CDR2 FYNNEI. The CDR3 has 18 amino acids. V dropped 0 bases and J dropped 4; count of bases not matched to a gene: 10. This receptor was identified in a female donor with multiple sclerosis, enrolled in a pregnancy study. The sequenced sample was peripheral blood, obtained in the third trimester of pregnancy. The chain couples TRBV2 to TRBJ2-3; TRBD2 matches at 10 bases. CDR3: CASSEAPFGTSAADTQYF. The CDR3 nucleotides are TGTGCCAGCAGTGAAGCGCCATTCGGGACTAGCGCCGCAGATACGCAGTATTTT.